Below, 3 T cell receptor beta chains from the same sample are listed, as sequenced in a study of technical replicates of blood from a few donors. Measured with immunoSEQ multiplex PCR; TCRdb has only the in-frame clones, and not every one. The table lists around 80,000 clones, about 98% of them singletons. The specimen was T cells isolated from PBMCs. These receptor sequences come from a human donor in good health.

This sequence joins TRBV10-3 and TRBJ2-7, with TRBD2 matching over 11 bases. The CDR3 loop spans 14 amino acids. Germline values: CDR1 ENHRY, CDR2 SYGVKD. V lost 3 bases to trimming and J lost 4 bases; unmatched junction nucleotides: 2. The CDR3 loop is CAISDTSGSYEQYF. The DNA of the CDR3 is TGTGCCATCAGTGACACTAGCGGGAGTTACGAGCAGTACTTC.

The chain uses TRBV6-5 and TRBJ2-7; TRBD2 agrees at 8 bases. The junction had 7 bases not matched to a gene; V was cut back by 8 bases and J by 1 base. The CDR3 is 14 residues long. CDR1 is MNHEY and CDR2 is SVGAGI in the germline V gene. Here the CDR3 reads CASGTSGLSYEQYF. CDR3 nucleotide sequence: TGTGCCAGCGGTACTAGCGGATTATCCTACGAGCAGTACTTC.

The chain links TRBV10-3 to TRBJ2-3, with D tentatively TRBD2 (6 bases). Germline V gene lookup returns CDR1 ENHRY and CDR2 SYGVKD. V was clipped by 2 bases and J by 8 bases, with 8 bases between them. The CDR3 covers 12 residues. CDR3 amino acids: CAISEALATQYF. The CDR3 nucleotides are TGTGCCATCAGTGAGGCACTAGCTACGCAGTATTTT.